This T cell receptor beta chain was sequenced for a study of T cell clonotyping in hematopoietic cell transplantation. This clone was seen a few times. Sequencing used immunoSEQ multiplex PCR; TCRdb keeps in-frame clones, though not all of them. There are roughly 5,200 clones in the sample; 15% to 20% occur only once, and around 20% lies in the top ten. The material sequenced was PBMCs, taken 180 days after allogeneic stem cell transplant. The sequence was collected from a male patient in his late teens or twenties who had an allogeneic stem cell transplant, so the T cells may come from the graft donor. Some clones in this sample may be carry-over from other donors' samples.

For the CDR3, the DNA is TGTGCCAGCAGTCCCCAGGGGGCGCGACAGCCCCAGCATTTT. It is translated as CASSPQGARQPQHF. This sequence joins TRBV28 and TRBJ1-5; the match to TRBD1 covers 8 bases. V lost 5 bases, J lost 7 bases, and 7 bases stayed unmatched. Germline V CDR1 and CDR2: MDHEN, SYDVKM. The CDR3 is made up of 14 amino acids.